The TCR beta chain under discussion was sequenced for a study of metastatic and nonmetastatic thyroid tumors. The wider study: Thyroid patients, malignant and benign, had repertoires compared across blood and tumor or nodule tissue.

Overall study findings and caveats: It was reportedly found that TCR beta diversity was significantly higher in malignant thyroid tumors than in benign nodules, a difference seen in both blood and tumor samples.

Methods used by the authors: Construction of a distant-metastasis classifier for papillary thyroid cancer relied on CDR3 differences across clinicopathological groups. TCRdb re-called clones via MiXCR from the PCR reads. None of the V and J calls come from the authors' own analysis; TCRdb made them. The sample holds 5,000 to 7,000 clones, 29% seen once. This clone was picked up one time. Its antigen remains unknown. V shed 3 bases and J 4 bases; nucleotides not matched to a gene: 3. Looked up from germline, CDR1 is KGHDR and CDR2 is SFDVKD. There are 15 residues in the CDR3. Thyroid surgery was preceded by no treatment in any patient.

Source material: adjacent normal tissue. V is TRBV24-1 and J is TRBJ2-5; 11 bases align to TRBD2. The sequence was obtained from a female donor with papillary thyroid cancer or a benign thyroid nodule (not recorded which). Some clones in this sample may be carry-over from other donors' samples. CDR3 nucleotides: TGTGCCACCAGTGATATGGGACTAGCGGTAGAGACCCAGTACTTC. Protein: CATSDMGLAVETQYF.